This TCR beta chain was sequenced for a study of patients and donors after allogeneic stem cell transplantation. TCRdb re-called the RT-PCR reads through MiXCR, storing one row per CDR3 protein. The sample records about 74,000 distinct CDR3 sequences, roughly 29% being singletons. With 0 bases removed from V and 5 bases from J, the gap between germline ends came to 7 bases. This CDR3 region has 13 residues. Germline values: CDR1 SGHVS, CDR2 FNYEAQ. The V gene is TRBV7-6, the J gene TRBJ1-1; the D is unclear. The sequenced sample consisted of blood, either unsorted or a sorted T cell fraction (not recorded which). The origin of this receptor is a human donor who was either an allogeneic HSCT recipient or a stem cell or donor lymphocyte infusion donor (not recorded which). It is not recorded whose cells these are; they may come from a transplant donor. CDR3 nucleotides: TGTGCCAGCAGCTTAGCGCTGGGGACTGAAGCTTTCTTT. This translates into CASSLALGTEAFF.